The T cell receptor beta chain under discussion was sequenced for a study of blood T cell repertoires in COVID-19. For the study at large: Some COVID-19 samples were acute and others convalescent; all came from the United States, Italy and Spain. The cDNA or gDNA used as material had been derived from T cells, B-cell-depleted T cells, or PBMCs.

In the study's own analysis: From reference gene primer amplification, estimates of nucleated cell counts were derived. Method: immunoSEQ multiplex PCR; TCRdb's copy keeps in-frame clones and lacks some. Clone size and V and J calls were adopted from that table, with D and trimming inferred from the DNA. The repertoire holds 150,000 to 200,000 clones, with approximately 82% as singletons. This clone has just one count. The CDR3 extends over 13 amino acids. CDR1 and CDR2 (germline): SGHTA, FQGTGA. J gave up 12 bases and V 8 bases, and 12 bases lay outside the gene matches. The source of this sequence is a human donor with acute or convalescent COVID-19. The donor label of this sample is uncertain. The chain carries TRBV7-3 and TRBJ2-3; 9 bases line up with TRBD2. Specimen: peripheral blood. The CDR3 coding sequence is TGTGCCAGCGCAGCTAGCGGGGAGATTTCCCAGTATTTT. Translated: CASAASGEISQYF.